The subject of this entry is one T cell receptor (beta chain). Alongside a J-beta primer mix, a sample-barcoded 5' primer served in a second PCR lasting about 6 to 12 cycles. Each CDR3 protein is one row after TCRdb ran MiXCR on the 5' RACE reads. The repertoire holds approximately 800,000 distinct CDR3 sequences, with 53% as singletons. The data were taken from a study of blood T cells in healthy people across ages. Turning to the study itself: With template switching, about one barcoded beta molecule was captured per two T cells.

The germline gives CDR1 LGHDT, CDR2 YNNKEL (reference sequence). The germline V and J ends were trimmed by 4 bases and 4 bases, with 14 bases remaining between them. The CDR3 length is 16 residues. This receptor was taken from an elderly man in good health. The chain uses TRBV3-1 and TRBJ2-6, with D hard to call. The sample comprised blood. CDR3 loop: CASSPWTRTGANVLTF. For the CDR3, the DNA is TGTGCCAGCAGCCCATGGACCCGTACCGGGGCCAACGTCCTGACTTTC.